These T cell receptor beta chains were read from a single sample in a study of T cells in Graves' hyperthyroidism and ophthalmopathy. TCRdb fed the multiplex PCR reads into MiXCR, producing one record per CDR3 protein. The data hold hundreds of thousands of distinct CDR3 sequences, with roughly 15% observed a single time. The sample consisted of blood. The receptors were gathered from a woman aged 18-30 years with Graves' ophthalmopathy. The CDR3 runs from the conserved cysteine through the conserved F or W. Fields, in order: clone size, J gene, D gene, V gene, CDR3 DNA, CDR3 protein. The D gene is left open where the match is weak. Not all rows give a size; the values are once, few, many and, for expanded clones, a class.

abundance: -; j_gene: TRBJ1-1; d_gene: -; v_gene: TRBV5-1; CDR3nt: TGCGCCAGCAGCGGGAACAGGGTGAAGGACACTGAAGCTTTCTTT; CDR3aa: CASSGNRVKDTEAFF
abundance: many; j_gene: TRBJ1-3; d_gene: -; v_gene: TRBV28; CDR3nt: TGTGCCAGCAGTTTCCGGGACTTAGGAAACACCATATATTTT; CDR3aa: CASSFRDLGNTIYF
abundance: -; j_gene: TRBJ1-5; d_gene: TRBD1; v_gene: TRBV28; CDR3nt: TGTGCCAGCTCACTCACGTCGACAGGGGTTCAGCCCCAGCATTTT; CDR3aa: CASSLTSTGVQPQHF
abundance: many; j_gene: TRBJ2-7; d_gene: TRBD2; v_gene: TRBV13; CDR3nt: TGTGCCAGCAGCCAGACTAGCGGGTACGAGCAGTACTTC; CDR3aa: CASSQTSGYEQYF
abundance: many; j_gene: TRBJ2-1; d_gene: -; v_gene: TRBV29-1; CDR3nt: TGCAGCGTTGAGGGCCCCTCCAGGGGCGATGAGCAGTTCTTC; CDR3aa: CSVEGPSRGDEQFF
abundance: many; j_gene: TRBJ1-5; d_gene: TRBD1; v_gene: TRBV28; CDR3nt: TGTGCCAGCACCTTGGGTGGACAGGGACAACAGCCCCAGCATTTT; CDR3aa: CASTLGGQGQQPQHF
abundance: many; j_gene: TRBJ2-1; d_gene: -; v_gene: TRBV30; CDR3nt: TGTGCCTGGGGCACATTGGGGGTAGATGAGCAGTTCTTC; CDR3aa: CAWGTLGVDEQFF
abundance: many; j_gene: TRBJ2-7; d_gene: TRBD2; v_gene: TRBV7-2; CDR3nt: TGTGCCAGCAGCTCTACTAGCGGGAGGGCTGGCGAGCAGTACTTC; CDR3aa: CASSSTSGRAGEQYF
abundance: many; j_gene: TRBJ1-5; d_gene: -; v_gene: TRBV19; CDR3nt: TGTGCCAGTAGTCGGCGCAATCAGCCCCAGCATTTT; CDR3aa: CASSRRNQPQHF
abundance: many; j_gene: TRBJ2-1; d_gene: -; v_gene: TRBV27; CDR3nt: TGTGCCAGCAGTTTAAGTGAAGATGAGCAGTTCTTC; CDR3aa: CASSLSEDEQFF
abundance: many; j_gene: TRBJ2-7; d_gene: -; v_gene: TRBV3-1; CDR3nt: TGTGCCAGCAGCCTTTCGGAATCCTACGAGCAGTACTTC; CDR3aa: CASSLSESYEQYF
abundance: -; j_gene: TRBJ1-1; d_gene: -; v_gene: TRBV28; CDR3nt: TGTGCCAGCAGTTCGGTGAGAACTGAAGCTTTCTTT; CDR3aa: CASSSVRTEAFF
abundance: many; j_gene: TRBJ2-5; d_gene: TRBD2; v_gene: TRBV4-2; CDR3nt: TGTGCCAGCCGCGGGGGGTGGGAGACCCAGTACTTC; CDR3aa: CASRGGWETQYF
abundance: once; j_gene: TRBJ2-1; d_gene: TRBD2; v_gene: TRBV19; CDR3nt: TGTGCCAGTAGTAAACTAGCGGGAGGCCGGGCTGAGCAGTTCTTC; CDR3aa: CASSKLAGGRAEQFF
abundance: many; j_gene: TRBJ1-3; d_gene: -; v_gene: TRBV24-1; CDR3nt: TGTGCCACAAGCGACCCAGGGTCTGGAAACACCATATATTTT; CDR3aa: CATSDPGSGNTIYF
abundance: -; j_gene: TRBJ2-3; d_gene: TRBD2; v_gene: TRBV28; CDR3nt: TGTGCCAGCAGTTTGGGACCGGGACTAGCGGTTGTGGGAGATACGCAGTATTTT; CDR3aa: CASSLGPGLAVVGDTQYF
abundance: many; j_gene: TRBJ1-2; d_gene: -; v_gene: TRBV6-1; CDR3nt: TGTGCCAGCAGGCCGGACAACTTCCATGGCTACACCTTC; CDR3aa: CASRPDNFHGYTF
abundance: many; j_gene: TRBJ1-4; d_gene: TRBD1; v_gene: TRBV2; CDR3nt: TGTGCCAGCAGTAAACAGGGGATGGGAGAAAAACTGTTTTTT; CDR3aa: CASSKQGMGEKLFF
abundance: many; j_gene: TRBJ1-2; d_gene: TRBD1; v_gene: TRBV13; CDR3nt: TGTGCCAGCAGCTTAGTCTCTCTGGGACAGGGGGCGAACTATGGCTACACCTTC; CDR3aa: CASSLVSLGQGANYGYTF
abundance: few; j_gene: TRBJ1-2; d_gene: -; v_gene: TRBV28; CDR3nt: TGTGCCAGCAGTTTAAGGGAGAGAGGCTACACCTTC; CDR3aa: CASSLRERGYTF
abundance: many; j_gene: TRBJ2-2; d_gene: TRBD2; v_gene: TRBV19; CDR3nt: TGTGCCAGTAGGCAGCGGGAGCGGGTCACCGGGGAGCTGTTTTTT; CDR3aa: CASRQRERVTGELFF
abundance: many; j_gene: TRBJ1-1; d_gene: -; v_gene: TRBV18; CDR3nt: TGTGCCAGCTCCTCCATTGGGGGCACTGAAGCTTTCTTT; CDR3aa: CASSSIGGTEAFF
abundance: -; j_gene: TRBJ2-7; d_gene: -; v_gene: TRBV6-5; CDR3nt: TGTGCCAGCAGTTACCGAAATCGGGGGCCCTACGAGCAGTACTTC; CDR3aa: CASSYRNRGPYEQYF
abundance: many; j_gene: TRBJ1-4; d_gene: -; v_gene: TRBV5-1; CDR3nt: TGCGCCAGCAGCTTGGGACAGCTTGGAAAACTGTTTTTT; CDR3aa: CASSLGQLGKLFF
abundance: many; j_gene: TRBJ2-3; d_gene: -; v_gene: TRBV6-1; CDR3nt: TGTGCCAGCAGGAACCCTGGGCGCACAGATACGCAGTATTTT; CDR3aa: CASRNPGRTDTQYF
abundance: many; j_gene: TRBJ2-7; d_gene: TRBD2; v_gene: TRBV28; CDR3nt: TGTGCCAGCAGTAGCGGGAGGGCTGCCTACGAGCAGTACTTC; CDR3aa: CASSSGRAAYEQYF
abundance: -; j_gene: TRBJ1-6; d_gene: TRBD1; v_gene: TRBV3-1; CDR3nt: TGTGCCAGCAGCCAATCACGGACAGGGGGTAATTCACCCCTCCACTTT; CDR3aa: CASSQSRTGGNSPLHF
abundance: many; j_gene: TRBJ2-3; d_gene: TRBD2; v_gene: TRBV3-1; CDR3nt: TGTGCCAGCAGCCAAGGACTAGCGGGAGTAGGGACAGATACGCAGTATTTT; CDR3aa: CASSQGLAGVGTDTQYF
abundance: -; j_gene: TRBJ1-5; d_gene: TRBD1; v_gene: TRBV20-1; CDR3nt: TGCAGTGCTTGGACAGGGGGCGCGAGCAATCAGCCCCAGCATTTT; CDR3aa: CSAWTGGASNQPQHF
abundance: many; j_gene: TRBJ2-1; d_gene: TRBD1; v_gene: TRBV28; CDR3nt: TGTGCCAGCAGTTTCCCCTCCGGGACAGGGAATGAGCAGTTCTTC; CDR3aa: CASSFPSGTGNEQFF
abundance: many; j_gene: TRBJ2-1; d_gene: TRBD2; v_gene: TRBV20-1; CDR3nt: TGCAGTGCTAGACGGACTAGCGGGGGGGTGGATGAGCAGTTCTTC; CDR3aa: CSARRTSGGVDEQFF
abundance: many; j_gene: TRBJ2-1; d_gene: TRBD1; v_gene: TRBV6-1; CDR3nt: TGTGCCAGCCGACAGGGACCCTACAATGAGCAGTTCTTC; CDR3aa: CASRQGPYNEQFF
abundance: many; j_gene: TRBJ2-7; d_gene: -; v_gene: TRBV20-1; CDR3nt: TGCAGTGCTAGAGATCTAACGGACCTGGGCACCTACGAGCAGTACTTC; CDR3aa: CSARDLTDLGTYEQYF
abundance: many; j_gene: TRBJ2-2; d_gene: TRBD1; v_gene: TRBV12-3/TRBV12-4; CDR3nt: TGTGCCAGCGGATCCGGGACAGGGTCTTCCGGGGAGCTGTTTTTT; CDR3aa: CASGSGTGSSGELFF
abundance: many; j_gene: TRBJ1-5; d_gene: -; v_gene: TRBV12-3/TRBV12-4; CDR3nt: TGTGCCAGCAGTTTAGGGTTGGCCCAAAATCAGCCCCAGCATTTT; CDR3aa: CASSLGLAQNQPQHF